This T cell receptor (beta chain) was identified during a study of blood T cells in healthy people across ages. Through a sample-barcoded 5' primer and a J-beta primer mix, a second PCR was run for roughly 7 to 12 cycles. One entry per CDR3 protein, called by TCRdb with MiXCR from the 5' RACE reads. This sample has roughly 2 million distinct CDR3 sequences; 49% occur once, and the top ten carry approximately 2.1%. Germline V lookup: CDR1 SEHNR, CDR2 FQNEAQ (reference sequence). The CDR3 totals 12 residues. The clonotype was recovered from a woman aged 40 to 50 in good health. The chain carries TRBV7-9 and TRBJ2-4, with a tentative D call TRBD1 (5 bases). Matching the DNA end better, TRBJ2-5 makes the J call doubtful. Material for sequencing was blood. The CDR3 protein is CASNADMETQYF. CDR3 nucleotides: TGTGCCAGCAATGCGGACATGGAGACCCAGTACTTC.